These T cell receptor beta chains were read from a single sample in a study of T-cell reconstitution after alpha-beta-depleted transplantation in children. Using its own MiXCR run on the PCR reads, TCRdb lists one record per CDR3 protein. The sample records 150,000 to 200,000 distinct CDR3 sequences, around 6.8% being singletons. Specimen: PBMCs from the stem cell graft donor, collected from the stem cell graft. The source of these receptors is a human donor who donated a stem cell graft to a child with Wiskott-Aldrich syndrome. Both conserved end residues are part of each CDR3. D genes are given only for firm matches. Only part of the rows carry a size: once, few, many, or a class if the clone is expanded.

j_call: TRBJ1-4
d_call: NA
clone_size: NA
cdr3_length: 14
v_call: TRBV5-1
cdr3_aa: CASSFSATNEKLFF
cdr3_nt: TGCGCCAGCAGCTTCAGTGCAACTAATGAAAAACTGTTTTTT

j_call: TRBJ1-3
d_call: NA
clone_size: few
cdr3_length: 17
v_call: TRBV10-3
cdr3_aa: CAISETPPTYSGNTIYF
cdr3_nt: TGTGCCATCAGTGAGACACCCCCCACATACTCTGGAAACACCATATATTTT

j_call: TRBJ2-7
d_call: TRBD2
clone_size: many
cdr3_length: 16
v_call: TRBV20-1
cdr3_aa: CSARDRTSGSVNEQYF
cdr3_nt: TGCAGTGCTAGAGACCGGACTAGCGGGAGTGTGAACGAGCAGTACTTC

j_call: TRBJ2-7
d_call: TRBD1
clone_size: many
cdr3_length: 15
v_call: TRBV20-1
cdr3_aa: CSADPPGQGGNEQYF
cdr3_nt: TGCAGTGCCGACCCGCCGGGACAGGGCGGTAATGAGCAGTACTTC

j_call: TRBJ1-1
d_call: NA
clone_size: many
cdr3_length: 17
v_call: TRBV12-3/TRBV12-4
cdr3_aa: CASSPEGRRDMNTEAFF
cdr3_nt: TGTGCCAGCAGTCCAGAGGGGCGCAGGGACATGAACACTGAAGCTTTCTTT

j_call: TRBJ2-7
d_call: NA
clone_size: many
cdr3_length: 13
v_call: TRBV29-1
cdr3_aa: CSVEAGVGYEQYF
cdr3_nt: TGCAGCGTTGAAGCAGGGGTCGGCTACGAGCAGTACTTC

j_call: TRBJ2-1
d_call: NA
clone_size: few
cdr3_length: 16
v_call: TRBV4-3
cdr3_aa: CASSQQRTEFDNEQFF
cdr3_nt: TGCGCCAGCAGCCAACAGAGGACTGAATTCGACAATGAGCAGTTCTTC

j_call: TRBJ2-2
d_call: TRBD1
clone_size: few
cdr3_length: 16
v_call: TRBV15
cdr3_aa: CATSRGTGGNTGELFF
cdr3_nt: TGTGCCACCAGCAGAGGGACAGGGGGCAACACCGGGGAGCTGTTTTTT

j_call: TRBJ2-3
d_call: TRBD2
clone_size: many
cdr3_length: 17
v_call: TRBV25-1
cdr3_aa: CASSEPTSGLSTDTQYF
cdr3_nt: TGTGCCAGCAGTGAGCCTACTAGCGGCCTTAGCACAGATACGCAGTATTTT

j_call: TRBJ1-5
d_call: TRBD1
clone_size: few
cdr3_length: 15
v_call: TRBV24-1
cdr3_aa: CATSGAGGFHQPQHF
cdr3_nt: TGTGCCACCAGTGGGGCAGGGGGCTTCCATCAGCCCCAGCATTTT

j_call: TRBJ1-2
d_call: NA
clone_size: many
cdr3_length: 12
v_call: TRBV6-5
cdr3_aa: CASSAGLYGYTF
cdr3_nt: TGTGCCAGCAGTGCGGGTCTCTATGGCTACACCTTC

j_call: TRBJ2-7
d_call: NA
clone_size: few
cdr3_length: 15
v_call: TRBV20-1
cdr3_aa: CSARSPEEYTYEQYF
cdr3_nt: TGCAGTGCTAGGTCTCCCGAGGAATATACCTACGAGCAGTACTTC

j_call: TRBJ1-2
d_call: TRBD1
clone_size: many
cdr3_length: 15
v_call: TRBV20-1
cdr3_aa: CSARDPGGEGYGYTF
cdr3_nt: TGCAGTGCTAGAGATCCAGGGGGCGAAGGCTATGGCTACACCTTC

j_call: TRBJ1-6
d_call: TRBD1
clone_size: many
cdr3_length: 15
v_call: TRBV20-1
cdr3_aa: CSARAPGGLNSPLHF
cdr3_nt: TGCAGTGCTAGAGCCCCAGGGGGCCTCAATTCACCCCTCCACTTT

j_call: TRBJ2-2
d_call: NA
clone_size: many
cdr3_length: 14
v_call: TRBV20-1
cdr3_aa: CSAKIQGRTGELFF
cdr3_nt: TGCAGTGCCAAAATACAGGGCCGGACCGGGGAGCTGTTTTTT

j_call: TRBJ2-2
d_call: NA
clone_size: many
cdr3_length: 14
v_call: TRBV7-2
cdr3_aa: CASSSGMHTGELFF
cdr3_nt: TGTGCCAGCAGCTCCGGGATGCACACCGGGGAGCTGTTTTTT

j_call: TRBJ1-1
d_call: NA
clone_size: many
cdr3_length: 15
v_call: TRBV5-6
cdr3_aa: CASSLWGWGDTEAFF
cdr3_nt: TGTGCCAGCAGCCTCTGGGGATGGGGGGACACTGAAGCTTTCTTT

j_call: TRBJ1-5
d_call: NA
clone_size: many
cdr3_length: 15
v_call: TRBV12-3/TRBV12-4
cdr3_aa: CASSFMQLSNQPQHF
cdr3_nt: TGTGCCAGCAGTTTTATGCAGCTTAGCAATCAGCCCCAGCATTTT